Each of the 31 T cell receptor beta chains below was sequenced from the same sample in a study of T cells in women clearing cervical HPV infection. Assay: immunoSEQ multiplex PCR; the TCRdb copy retains only in-frame clones and omits some. This table lists tens of thousands of clones. Sample: blood buffy coat. The origin of the receptors is a woman aged 18 to 75 with a cervical HPV16 infection that either progressed to CIN3+ or cleared (not recorded which).

In regard to this clone: The read is 3 residues too short to cover the CDR3 end, so that end is filled in from the germline J gene. The chain employs TRBV7-3 and TRBJ1-6, with 9 positions matching TRBD1. The CDR3 consists of 16 residues. V shed 4 bases, J shed 10 bases, and the junction held 11 bases outside the gene matches. CDR1 and CDR2 (germline): SGHTA, FQGTGA. The CDR3 is CASSSPPGQGSSPLHF. The CDR3 DNA, read in part, is TGTGCCAGCAGCTCACCTCCCGGACAGGGGAGCTCACCC.

Notes on this clone: Sequencing ends 3 residues short of the CDR3 end; the germline J gene provides the rest. V gene TRBV18 combines with J gene TRBJ2-3; 9 bases are shared with TRBD1. Germline CDR1 and CDR2: KGHSH and LQKENI. CDR3 length: 14 residues. The CDR3 protein is CASSPGTGRETQYF. The sequenced CDR3 bases are TGTGCCAGCTCACCTGGGACAGGGAGGGAGACG.

About this clone itself: The CDR3 is cut off 3 residues early in the read; its end comes from the germline J gene. V is TRBV7-2 and J is TRBJ1-5; D remains unclear. The CDR3 consists of 13 residues. The germline gives CDR1 SGHTA, CDR2 FQGNSA. Trimming took 5 bases from V and 3 from J, leaving 8 bases between them. CDR3: CASSRLVNQPQHF. Incomplete CDR3 DNA: TGTGCCAGCAGCCGACTGGTCAATCAGCCC. The full variable domain, its missing parts supplied by reference TRBV7-2 and TRBJ1-5, is GAGVSQSPSNKVTEKGKDVELRCDPISGHTALYWYRQSLGQGLEFLIYFQGNSAPDKSGLPSDRFSAERTGGSVSTLTIQRTQQEDSAVYLCASSRLVNQPQHFGDGTRLSIL.

Remarks on this clone: One end of the junction does not line up with germline, which may come from a read error. The sequence runs out 3 residues before the end of the CDR3; the remainder is reconstructed from the germline J gene. The identical CDR3 is also encoded by other nucleotide sequences in the sample. The chain carries TRBV19 and TRBJ1-3, with TRBD1 matching 7 bases. Germline values: CDR1 LNHDA, CDR2 SQIVND (reference sequence). This CDR3 has 16 residues. CDR3 DNA, as far as it was read: TGTGCCAGTAGTATAGTTGACAGGGTATTTGGAAACACA. As protein: CASSIVDRVFGNT. From start to end, the CDR3 is CASSIVDRVFGNTIYF. Supplemented by reference TRBV19 and TRBJ1-3, the full variable domain reads DGGITQSPKYLFRKEGQNVTLSCEQNLNHDAMYWYRQDPGQGLRLIYYSQIVNDFQKGDIAEGYSVSREKKESFPLTVTSAQKNPTAFYLCASSIVDRVFGNTIYFGEGSWLTVV.

Regarding this clone: The CDR3 goes on 3 residues after the read ends, and that part is filled in from the germline J gene. This sequence joins TRBV20-1 and TRBJ2-3; 10 positions match TRBD1. The CDR3 consists of 14 residues. CDR1 is DFQATT, CDR2 SNEGSKA, per germline (reference sequence). Partial CDR3 DNA: TGCAGTGCTGATAGGACAGGGGGGCCTAAGACG. The encoded protein is CSADRTGGPKT. In full, the CDR3 reads CSADRTGGPKTQYF.

Turning to this clone: Sequencing ends 3 residues short of the CDR3 end; the germline J gene provides the rest. This chain joins TRBV18 and TRBJ1-4, with D possibly being TRBD1 (6 bases). Germline CDR1 and CDR2: KGHSH and LQKENI. The CDR3 is 16 amino acids. The part of the CDR3 DNA that was read is TGTGCCAGCTCCCCTGGGAACAGGGCTGGGGCCAACGTA. It encodes CASSPGNRAGANV. The entire CDR3 sequence reads CASSPGNRAGANVLFF.

Of note for this clone: The read ends 3 residues shy of where the CDR3 ends; the end is completed using the germline J gene. The V call is TRBV18, the J call TRBJ2-1; 8 bases fit TRBD1. The CDR3 has 15 residues. With 0 bases clipped from V and 6 bases from J, the junction kept 4 bases outside the gene matches. Looked up from germline, CDR1 is KGHSH and CDR2 is LQKENI. CDR3 residues: CASSPPQGAGNEQFF. The CDR3 DNA, read in part, is TGTGCCAGCTCACCACCGCAGGGGGCAGGCAATGAG.

Turning to this clone: The observed sequence ends 3 residues before the CDR3 terminus, with the missing tail filled in from the germline J gene. The V gene is TRBV2, the J gene TRBJ2-1, with 7 bases matching TRBD1. Germline V gene data show CDR1 as SNHLY and CDR2 as FYNNEI. V trimming: 4 bases; J trimming: 6 bases; junction bases outside the gene matches: 3. The CDR3 sequence is 13 residues long. Incomplete CDR3 DNA: TGTGCCAGCAGTGTTAACAGGGGCAATGAG. The encoded protein is CASSVNRGNE. In full, the CDR3 reads CASSVNRGNEQFF. The full variable domain, completed using reference TRBV2 and TRBJ2-1, is EPEVTQTPSHQVTQMGQEVILRCVPISNHLYFYWYRQILGQKVEFLVSFYNNEISEKSEIFDDQFSVERPDGSNFTLKIRSTKLEDSAMYFCASSVNRGNEQFFGPGTRLTVL.

Remarks on this clone: The CDR3 goes on 3 residues after the read ends, and that part is filled in from the germline J gene. Other DNA sequences within the sample encode an identical CDR3. This sequence joins TRBV5-6 and TRBJ1-3, with D uncertain. The germline V gene encodes CDR1 SGHDT and CDR2 YYEEEE. Trimming took 1 base from V and 1 from J, leaving 3 bases between them. The CDR3 has 13 amino acids. CDR3 loop: CASSLSSGNTIYF. The part of the CDR3 DNA that was read is TGTGCCAGCAGCTTGTCGTCTGGAAACACC.

Regarding this clone: Read data end 3 residues before the CDR3 end; the end is taken from the germline J gene. The chain joins TRBV2 to TRBJ1-2, with D perhaps TRBD1 (5 bases). Germline assignment: CDR1 SNHLY and CDR2 FYNNEI. This CDR3 is 18 amino acids long. CDR3 bases read: TGTGCCAGCAGCCTGCTCCGTACAGGATTAAGTGCCTACAATGAC. It codes for CASSLLRTGLSAYND. Given in full, the CDR3 is CASSLLRTGLSAYNDYTF.

With respect to this clone: The read terminates 3 residues ahead of where the CDR3 ends, so the germline J gene completes it. The rearrangement joins TRBV6-1 to TRBJ2-4, with 9 nucleotides matching TRBD1. Looked up from germline, CDR1 is MNHNS and CDR2 is SASEGT. CDR3 size: 14 residues. CDR3 DNA (partial): TGTGCCAGCAGTGACGGACAGGGGAGGGATGGT. Translating it yields CASSDGQGRDG. The full-length CDR3 reads as CASSDGQGRDGQYF.

As for this clone: The read ends 3 residues shy of where the CDR3 ends; the end is completed using the germline J gene. The gene calls are TRBV12-3 or TRBV12-4 and TRBJ2-1; D gene ambiguous. The V end lost 5 bases, the J end lost 5 bases, and 16 bases lay between the germline ends. This CDR3 contains 15 residues. The CDR3 protein is CASSPDTGTHNEQFF. The sequenced CDR3 bases are TGTGCCAGCAGTCCTGACACCGGCACTCACAATGAG.

Comments on this clone: From the germline J gene comes the end of the CDR3, since the read stops 3 residues before it. V and J are TRBV20-1 and TRBJ2-1; tentatively, D is TRBD2 (5 bases). V was pared by 4 bases and J by 0 bases, with 7 bases between. The CDR3 sequence is 13 residues long. The germline CDR1 and CDR2 sequences are DFQATT and SNEGSKA (reference sequence). CDR3 region: CSATGSSYNEQFF. The CDR3 bases that were read are TGCAGTGCTACGGGGAGCTCCTACAATGAG.

In regard to this clone: The CDR3 is cut off 3 residues early in the read; its end comes from the germline J gene. This chain joins TRBV4-1 and TRBJ2-4; D is possibly TRBD2 (5 bases). V was cut by 0 bases and J by 8 bases, with 11 bases left in between. The CDR3 length is 14 residues. Germline loops: CDR1 MGHRA, CDR2 YSYEKL. The sequenced part of the CDR3 DNA is TGCGCCAGCAGCCAAGAGGAGACGAGGGACATT. Translation gives CASSQEETRDI. The complete CDR3 protein is CASSQEETRDIQYF.

With respect to this clone: The read is 3 residues too short to cover the CDR3 end, so that end is filled in from the germline J gene. This chain joins TRBV11-2 and TRBJ2-2; TRBD2 is a possible D gene (5 bases). This CDR3 has 14 amino acids. Trimming cost V 5 bases and J 6 bases, with 13 bases left between them. CDR1 SGHAT and CDR2 FQNNGV come from the germline V gene. The CDR3 loop reads CASSRATGSGELFF. CDR3 DNA, as far as it was read: TGTGCCAGCAGCCGCGCTACGGGGTCCGGGGAG.

Of note for this clone: The observed sequence ends 3 residues before the CDR3 terminus, with the missing tail filled in from the germline J gene. V gene TRBV20-1 combines with J gene TRBJ1-2; D is uncertain. This CDR3 spans 13 amino acids. Between the trimmed V and J ends, which lost 6 bases and 2 bases, there was a span of 13 bases. CDR1 and CDR2 (germline): DFQATT, SNEGSKA (reference sequence). CDR3 residues: CSAQPTENYGYTF. The part of the CDR3 DNA that was read is TGCAGTGCCCAACCAACAGAGAACTATGGC.

With regard to this clone: Coverage ceases 3 residues before the CDR3 finishes, and the germline J gene fills in the end. The chain recombines TRBV5-5 with TRBJ2-4; D not resolved. Trimming pared 0 bases from V and 9 bases from J, leaving 13 bases between. The length of the CDR3 is 14 residues. The V gene's germline CDR1 is SGHKS and CDR2 YYEKEE (reference sequence). The part of the CDR3 DNA that was read is TGTGCCAGCAGCTTGGGCGTGGGTCCGGGCATT. This gives the protein CASSLGVGPGI. The full CDR3 protein is CASSLGVGPGIQYF.

On this clone itself: The missing CDR3 end, 3 residues past where the read stops, is filled in from the germline J gene. The gene calls are TRBV6-2 or TRBV6-3 and TRBJ2-7; D call uncertain. The germline CDR1 and CDR2 sequences are MNHEY and SVGEGT. This CDR3 region has 12 residues. Between the trimmed V and J ends, which lost 5 bases and 3 bases, there was a span of 8 bases. The chain's CDR3 is CASSRVDYEQYF. The sequenced CDR3 bases are TGTGCCAGCAGTCGCGTAGACTACGAG.

CDR3 sequence reads: CASSGRIGTGNEKLFF. The part of the CDR3 DNA that was read is TGTGCCAGTAGTGGAAGAATCGGGACAGGGAATGAAAAA. The J gene is TRBJ1-4, the V gene TRBV19; 9 bases match TRBD1. The missing CDR3 end, 3 residues past where the read stops, is filled in from the germline J gene. From germline, CDR1 is LNHDA and CDR2 SQIVND (reference sequence). The CDR3 contains 16 residues. V shed 5 bases and J 5 bases; nucleotides not matched to a gene: 9.

About this clone itself: The read falls 3 residues short of the CDR3 end, and the missing part is taken from the germline J gene. The rearrangement joins TRBV20-1 to TRBJ2-3; 7 positions match TRBD2. The CDR3 has 15 amino acids. After removal of 0 bases from V and 1 base from J, the junction contained 4 bases not matched to a gene. Germline CDR1 and CDR2: DFQATT and SNEGSKA (reference sequence). The CDR3 bases that were read are TGCAGTGCTAGAGAAGGTCTAGCGGGCACAGATACG. It is translated as CSAREGLAGTDT. The complete CDR3 sequence is CSAREGLAGTDTQYF.

In regard to this clone: The germline gene is not matched at one end of the junction; a read error may be the cause. The read terminates 3 residues ahead of where the CDR3 ends, so the germline J gene completes it. The chain couples TRBV19 to TRBJ2-3; maybe TRBD2 (5 bases). Germline lookup yields CDR1 LNHDA and CDR2 SQIVND (reference sequence). CDR3 length equals 15 residues. CDR3 in amino acids: CASSIVLALPETQYF. CDR3 DNA (partial): TGTGCCAGTAGTATTGTCCTAGCCCTCCCAGAGACG.

Concerning this clone itself: The sequenced fragment ends 3 residues before the CDR3 boundary, so the rest is inferred from the germline J gene. The rearrangement uses TRBV6-1 and TRBJ2-1; TRBD1 might be the D (5 bases). From germline, CDR1 is MNHNS and CDR2 SASEGT. The V end lost 2 bases, the J end lost 7 bases, and 18 bases lay between the germline ends. This CDR3 comprises 16 residues. The sequenced CDR3 bases are TGTGCCAGCAGTGAAATAAGCAGTAGGGGAATGAATGAG. This translates into CASSEISSRGMNE. The whole CDR3 reads CASSEISSRGMNEQFF.

Details on this clone: The observed sequence ends 3 residues before the CDR3 terminus, with the missing tail filled in from the germline J gene. The chain recombines TRBV29-1 with TRBJ1-4, with 8 bases that match TRBD1. Per germline, CDR1 SQVTM and CDR2 ANQGSEA. This CDR3 spans 13 amino acids. The trim removed 7 bases at V and 5 bases at J, leaving 6 bases unmatched. The CDR3 DNA, read in part, is TGCAGCGCGACAGGGGAGATGAATGAAAAA. It translates to CSATGEMNEK. The CDR3 as a whole reads CSATGEMNEKLFF.

As concerns this clone: The read ends 3 residues early relative to the CDR3; the germline J gene fills the gap. The chain employs TRBV7-3 and TRBJ2-1; TRBD2 matches at 11 bases. CDR1 and CDR2 from the germline V gene are SGHTA and FQGTGA. This CDR3 has 16 amino acids. The junction had 11 bases not matched to a gene; V was cut back by 5 bases and J by 8 bases. The CDR3 spells CASSKISGGAIDEQFF. Incomplete CDR3 DNA: TGTGCCAGCAGCAAAATTAGCGGGGGGGCCATAGATGAG. Drawing the rest from reference TRBV7-3 and TRBJ2-1, the complete variable domain is GAGVSQTPSNKVTEKGKYVELRCDPISGHTALYWYRQSLGQGPEFLIYFQGTGAADDSGLPNDRFFAVRPEGSVSTLKIQRTERGDSAVYLCASSKISGGAIDEQFFGPGTRLTVL.

As for this clone: The DNA ends 3 residues before the CDR3 does, and the rest of the CDR3 is filled in from the germline J gene. The chain recombines TRBV30 with TRBJ2-7; TRBD1 agrees at 8 bases. Germline V CDR1 and CDR2: GTSNPN, SVGIG (reference sequence). The CDR3 has 15 residues. Trimming cost V 2 bases and J 6 bases; bases outside gene matches: 12. CDR3 bases read: TGTGCCTGGAGTCCCAGGGGGCGGATGTCAAGCGAG. Translating gives CAWSPRGRMSSE. The whole CDR3 protein reads CAWSPRGRMSSEQYF.

Regarding this clone: The missing CDR3 end, 3 residues past where the read stops, is filled in from the germline J gene. The gene calls are TRBV11-2 and TRBJ1-4, with a tentative D call TRBD1 (6 bases). The V gene's germline CDR1 is SGHAT and CDR2 FQNNGV. The CDR3 is made up of 13 amino acids. V lost 7 bases to trimming and J lost 8 bases, with 14 bases between them. The CDR3 reads CASTGGAGEKLFF. CDR3 DNA, as far as it was read: TGTGCCAGCACCGGGGGGGCAGGAGAAAAA.

Notes on this clone: Coverage ceases 3 residues before the CDR3 finishes, and the germline J gene fills in the end. V and J are TRBV18 and TRBJ1-1; 7 bases align to TRBD1. Losses at the gene ends were 4 bases for V and 6 bases for J; bases not matched to a gene: 5. The CDR3 is 13 residues long. Per germline, CDR1 KGHSH and CDR2 LQKENI. The CDR3 sequence: CASSLLQGAEAFF. The DNA read from the CDR3 is TGTGCCAGCTCACTTTTGCAGGGGGCTGAA. Drawing the rest from reference TRBV18 and TRBJ1-1, the complete variable domain is NAGVMQNPRHLVRRRGQEARLRCSPMKGHSHVYWYRQLPEEGLKFMVYLQKENIIDESGMPKERFSAEFPKEGPSILRIQQVVRGDSAAYFCASSLLQGAEAFFGQGTRLTVV.

Of note for this clone: Read coverage stops 3 residues before the CDR3 terminus; the germline J gene supplies the remainder. The chain combines TRBV19 with TRBJ2-3; D is perhaps TRBD1 (6 bases). CDR1 LNHDA and CDR2 SQIVND come from the germline V gene (reference sequence). The CDR3 contains 13 residues. The CDR3 bases that were read are TGTGCCAGTAGTGACGACAGGTTTGGGACG. Translation: CASSDDRFGT. The CDR3 as a whole reads CASSDDRFGTQYF.

On this clone: The read gets to within 3 residues of the CDR3 end, and the germline J gene fills in the rest. The rearrangement links TRBV14 to TRBJ2-2; the match to TRBD1 covers 7 bases. Germline V gene lookup returns CDR1 SGHDN and CDR2 FVKESK. This CDR3 is 16 amino acids long. V shed 2 bases, J shed 2 bases, and the junction held 5 bases outside the gene matches. The sequenced part of the CDR3 DNA is TGTGCCAGCAGCCAAAGAAGACAGGGTAACACCGGGGAG. It codes for CASSQRRQGNTGE. The complete CDR3 protein is CASSQRRQGNTGELFF.

The CDR3 here is CASSNNLTGGKLFF. The sequenced part of the CDR3 DNA is TGTGCCAGCAGCAACAACTTGACAGGGGGAAAA. The chain is built from TRBV2 and TRBJ1-4; 9 bases fit TRBD1. Sequencing ends 3 residues short of the CDR3 end; the germline J gene provides the rest. The germline gives CDR1 SNHLY, CDR2 FYNNEI. The J segment lost 10 bases and the V segment lost 6 bases, leaving 9 bases of the junction unmatched. This CDR3 is built from 14 residues.

Comment on this clone: The missing CDR3 end, 3 residues past where the read stops, is filled in from the germline J gene. J is TRBJ1-6 and V is TRBV2; perhaps TRBD1 as D (6 bases). CDR1 is SNHLY and CDR2 is FYNNEI in the germline V gene. Trimming removed 4 bases at V and 10 bases at J, with 11 bases between. There are 13 residues in the CDR3. CDR3 protein: CASSGGGGSPLHF. The sequenced CDR3 bases are TGTGCCAGCAGTGGAGGGGGGGGCTCACCC. Filled out from reference TRBV2 and TRBJ1-6, the complete variable domain reads EPEVTQTPSHQVTQMGQEVILRCVPISNHLYFYWYRQILGQKVEFLVSFYNNEISEKSEIFDDQFSVERPDGSNFTLKIRSTKLEDSAMYFCASSGGGGSPLHFGNGTRLTVT.